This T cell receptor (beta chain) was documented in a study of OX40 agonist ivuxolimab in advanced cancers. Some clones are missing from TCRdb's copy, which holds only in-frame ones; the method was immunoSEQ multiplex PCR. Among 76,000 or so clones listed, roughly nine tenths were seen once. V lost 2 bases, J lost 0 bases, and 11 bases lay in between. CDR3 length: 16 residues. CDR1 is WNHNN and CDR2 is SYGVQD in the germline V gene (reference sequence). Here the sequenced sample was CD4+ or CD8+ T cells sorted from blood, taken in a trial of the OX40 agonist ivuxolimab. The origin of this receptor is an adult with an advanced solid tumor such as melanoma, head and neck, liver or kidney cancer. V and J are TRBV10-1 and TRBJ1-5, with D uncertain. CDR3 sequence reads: CASSEGDGYSNQPQHF. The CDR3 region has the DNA TGCGCCAGCAGTGAGGGCGACGGTTATAGCAATCAGCCCCAGCATTTT.